Each of the 22 T cell receptor beta chains below was sequenced from the same sample in a study of regulatory T cells in long-lasting Graves disease. Arm-PCR of CDR3 regions and iRepertoire HTBI primers were the basis on which TCR beta libraries were built. TCRdb re-called the multiplex PCR reads with MiXCR, one entry per CDR3 protein. The sample has hundreds of thousands of distinct CDR3 sequences, 21% seen once. Regarding time point: persistent/refractory GD, antithyroid drugs over 5 years with positive TRAb. Following extraction of RNA from PBMCs, that RNA was used to make the TCR library. The source material was peripheral blood mononuclear cells (PBMCs), sampled when the disease was refractory, from a patient treated with antithyroid drugs. The receptors were gathered from a female donor with Graves disease.

V and J are TRBV20-1 and TRBJ2-2, with D possibly being TRBD1 (6 bases). Trimming pared 0 bases from V and 7 bases from J, leaving 18 bases between. The CDR3 extends over 16 amino acids. The V gene's germline CDR1 is DFQATT and CDR2 SNEGSKA (reference sequence). The CDR3 region is CSARDQGRVGSGELFF. The CDR3 nucleotides are TGCAGTGCTAGAGATCAGGGGCGGGTCGGTAGCGGGGAGCTGTTTTTT.

Remarks on this clonotype: A read error is possible here, since a much larger clone lies one base away. The chain uses TRBV12-3 or TRBV12-4 and TRBJ1-2, with no clear D. The V and J ends lost 4 bases and 3 bases respectively, with 12 bases between them. The CDR3 totals 14 residues. The CDR3 sequence: CASSSIGSDYGYTF. The DNA of the CDR3 is TGTGCCAGCAGTTCGATAGGGTCGGACTATGGCTACACCTTC.

J is TRBJ2-7 and V is TRBV10-3; D may be TRBD1 (6 bases). The germline V gene encodes CDR1 ENHRY and CDR2 SYGVKD. This CDR3 is 15 amino acids long. V lost 0 bases and J 3 bases, leaving 12 bases between the germline ends. CDR3 in amino acids: CAISESRTENYEQYF. CDR3 DNA sequence: TGTGCCATCAGTGAGTCCCGGACAGAAAACTACGAGCAGTACTTC.

This clonotype was observed at least ten times. The chain links TRBV7-9 to TRBJ2-2; D not certain. Deletions cut 3 bases from V and 0 bases from J, with 5 bases between. Per the germline V gene, CDR1 is SEHNR and CDR2 is FQNEAQ (reference sequence). There are 14 residues in the CDR3. CDR3 sequence: CASSLTSNTGELFF. In nucleotides, the CDR3 is TGTGCCAGCAGCTTGACTTCGAACACCGGGGAGCTGTTTTTT.

In this sample, this clonotype turned up a few times. The V call is TRBV20-1, the J call TRBJ1-2; 7 positions agree with TRBD1. The junction had 8 bases not matched to a gene; V was cut back by 0 bases and J by 4 bases. The CDR3 spans 15 residues. CDR1 and CDR2 (germline): DFQATT, SNEGSKA (reference sequence). The CDR3 DNA reads TGCAGTGCTAGAGATAGGGAGACAGGGCTCTATGGCTACACCTTC. Translating it yields CSARDRETGLYGYTF.

This chain joins TRBV5-1 and TRBJ2-7, with TRBD2 matching 10 bases. This CDR3 has 15 amino acids. Germline CDR1 SGHRS, CDR2 YFSETQ. The junction had 11 bases not matched to a gene; V was cut back by 6 bases and J by 5 bases. The CDR3 here is CASTIASGRMDEQYF. The CDR3, as DNA: TGCGCCAGCACCATCGCTAGCGGGAGAATGGACGAGCAGTACTTC.

This clonotype showed up many times. The chain has TRBV3-1 and TRBJ2-2; 8 bases agree with TRBD1. This CDR3 contains 15 residues. CDR1 and CDR2 from the germline V gene are LGHDT and YNNKEL (reference sequence). V was clipped by 4 bases and J by 1 base; unmatched bases: 2. CDR3 DNA: TGTGCCAGCAGCCGCGGGACAGGGAACACCGGGGAGCTGTTTTTT. Translated, it gives CASSRGTGNTGELFF.

This clonotype was observed at least ten times. The chain links TRBV29-1 to TRBJ2-7; tentatively, D is TRBD2 (5 bases). V dropped 6 bases and J dropped 1 base, with 13 bases sitting between them. Germline V lookup: CDR1 SQVTM, CDR2 ANQGSEA. This CDR3 is built from 13 residues. The CDR3 region has the DNA TGCAGCGTAGTCGAGGGTGGGTCCTACGAGCAGTACTTC. It yields the protein CSVVEGGSYEQYF.

This clonotype was detected many times. This chain links TRBV12-3 or TRBV12-4 with TRBJ2-2, with 7 bases that match TRBD2. The CDR3 totals 16 residues. V shed 6 bases and J 2 bases; nucleotides not matched to a gene: 9. CDR3 region: CASSRLTSANTGELFF. The CDR3 DNA is TGTGCCAGCAGCCGACTTACTAGCGCAAACACCGGGGAGCTGTTTTTT.

The rearrangement uses TRBV7-9 and TRBJ2-7; TRBD1 is a possible D gene (6 bases). V lost 1 base and J lost 2, with 12 bases in between. Per germline, CDR1 SEHNR and CDR2 FQNEAQ (reference sequence). The CDR3 spans 15 residues. The CDR3 sequence is CASSLETGRPYEQYF. The CDR3 DNA sequence: TGTGCCAGCAGCTTAGAGACAGGTAGGCCCTACGAGCAGTACTTC.

In this sample, this clonotype turned up many times. A read error may produce the germline difference seen at one junction end. The chain joins TRBV2 to TRBJ1-2, with 9 bases that match TRBD1. The CDR3 is 13 amino acids. Germline V gives CDR1 SNHLY, CDR2 FYNNEI. The CDR3 region has the DNA TGTGCCAGCGGTGAGGGACAGGGCTATGGCTACACCTTC. Amino acid sequence: CASGEGQGYGYTF.

This clonotype was detected only a few times. This rearrangement joins TRBV7-3 to TRBJ1-1, with D hard to call. The ends were cut back, 1 base at V and 1 base at J, with 7 bases in the middle. The germline V gene encodes CDR1 SGHTA and CDR2 FQGTGA. The CDR3 totals 14 residues. CDR3 coding DNA: TGTGCCAGCAGCTTAAACGGGAAGAACACTGAAGCTTTCTTT. As protein: CASSLNGKNTEAFF.

This clonotype was seen a few times. The rearrangement joins TRBV29-1 to TRBJ2-7, with 10 nucleotides matching TRBD1. The length of the CDR3 is 15 residues. The V and J ends lost 6 bases and 3 bases, in that order; junction bases with no gene match: 11. The germline V gene encodes CDR1 SQVTM and CDR2 ANQGSEA. DNA of the CDR3: TGCAGCGTGTGGACAGGGGGAGTAATTGGCTACGAGCAGTACTTC. This codes for CSVWTGGVIGYEQYF.

There are many counts of this clonotype. V gene TRBV10-1 combines with J gene TRBJ2-3; 7 bases fit TRBD2. The CDR3 loop spans 15 amino acids. V shed 6 bases and J 4 bases; nucleotides not matched to a gene: 10. The germline CDR1 and CDR2 sequences are WNHNN and SYGVQD (reference sequence). The CDR3 DNA reads TGCGCCAGCAGAGCGACTAGCAGAGGGGCAGATACGCAGTATTTT. As protein: CASRATSRGADTQYF.

The rearrangement joins TRBV4-1 to TRBJ2-5; possibly TRBD1 or TRBD2 for D (5 bases each). This CDR3 contains 15 residues. V was trimmed by 0 bases and J by 0 bases, leaving 8 bases between them. Germline V gene data show CDR1 as MGHRA and CDR2 as YSYEKL. The CDR3 region has the DNA TGCGCCAGCAGCCAAGATTTGGGGGACCAAGAGACCCAGTACTTC. Amino acids: CASSQDLGDQETQYF.

In this sample, this clonotype turned up many times. The V gene is TRBV2, the J gene TRBJ2-2, with 9 bases that match TRBD1. The CDR3 has 15 amino acids. The junction had 12 bases not matched to a gene; V was cut back by 9 bases and J by 7 bases. From germline, CDR1 is SNHLY and CDR2 FYNNEI. The CDR3 region is CASYQGTGRVGELFF. The CDR3 DNA follows: TGTGCCAGTTATCAGGGGACAGGGCGAGTCGGGGAGCTGTTTTTT.

The CDR3 spells CASSFDQNSRGTQYF. CDR3 sequence (DNA): TGCGCCAGCAGCTTTGATCAGAACTCCCGGGGGACCCAGTACTTC. The chain recombines TRBV5-1 with TRBJ2-5, with D possibly being TRBD2 (5 bases). The CDR3 has 15 amino acids. Germline CDR1 and CDR2: SGHRS and YFSETQ. Trimming took off 2 bases at V and 7 bases at J, with 18 bases between the two ends.

This clonotype was counted ten times or more. The chain recombines TRBV18 with TRBJ1-2; D gene unclear. V lost 3 bases to trimming and J lost 7 bases, with 15 bases between them. The CDR3 loop spans 14 amino acids. CDR1 and CDR2 (germline): KGHSH, LQKENI. The CDR3 spells CASSPQEGTVGYTF. The CDR3 region has the DNA TGTGCCAGCTCACCCCAGGAGGGAACGGTTGGCTACACCTTC.

The gene calls are TRBV3-1 and TRBJ2-5, with D perhaps TRBD1 (6 bases). CDR1 is LGHDT and CDR2 is YNNKEL in the germline V gene (reference sequence). Trimming took 6 bases from V and 5 from J, leaving 16 bases between them. The CDR3 sequence is 14 residues long. The CDR3 sequence is CASSLGQSLETQYF. CDR3 nucleotides: TGTGCCAGCAGTTTGGGACAATCATTGGAGACCCAGTACTTC.

This clonotype was picked up a small number of times. The chain is built from TRBV7-2 and TRBJ2-7; D is unclear. The CDR3 sequence is 14 residues long. V shed 0 bases and J shed 3 bases, with 9 bases lying between them. Germline V lookup: CDR1 SGHTA, CDR2 FQGNSA. CDR3 protein: CASSLAAAIYEQYF. The CDR3 DNA reads TGTGCCAGCAGCTTAGCGGCAGCAATCTACGAGCAGTACTTC.

In this sample, this clonotype turned up many times. This chain connects TRBV28 to TRBJ1-2; tentatively, D is TRBD1 (6 bases). The CDR3 is made up of 14 amino acids. Germline loops: CDR1 MDHEN, CDR2 SYDVKM. V was shortened by 3 bases and J by 10 bases, with 18 bases between the two germline ends. Here the CDR3 reads CASSFGAGRTAYTF. The CDR3 nucleotides read TGTGCCAGCAGTTTTGGGGCAGGGCGGACAGCCTACACCTTC.

This clonotype was detected many times. This rearrangement joins TRBV20-1 to TRBJ1-2; D is possibly TRBD1 (5 bases). Germline CDR1 is DFQATT and CDR2 is SNEGSKA (reference sequence). The V gene lost 3 bases and the J gene lost 8 bases, with 13 bases spanning the gap. CDR3 length equals 12 residues. CDR3 in amino acids: CSASFGGKGYTF. CDR3 in DNA: TGCAGTGCTAGTTTCGGGGGAAAAGGCTACACCTTC.